The entry below gives a single T cell receptor (beta chain) sequence along with its context. This sample was taken from a study of blood T cell repertoires in COVID-19. In the study overall: Material from acute and convalescent COVID-19 was sourced from the United States, Italy and Spain. PBMCs, B-cell-depleted T cells, or T cells were the source of the cDNA or gDNA that made up the material.

As processed by the authors: Reference gene primer amplification in the assay estimated nucleated cell counts. Profiled with immunoSEQ multiplex PCR; TCRdb holds only in-frame clones, not every one. Clone size and V and J calls were adopted from that table, with D and trimming inferred from the DNA. The top ten hold under 1.5% of the sample, which has under 300,000 clones, 65% to 90% seen once. The V end was cut by 0 bases, the J end by 4 bases, with 10 bases between. Germline values: CDR1 SGDLS, CDR2 YYNGEE. The CDR3 sequence is 14 residues long. The TCR sequence derives from a woman aged 40 to 50 who had recovered from COVID-19. The chain carries TRBV9 and TRBJ1-1, with D tentatively TRBD1 (5 bases). Sequencing used peripheral blood. CDR3: CASSVEAGGTEAFF. The CDR3 DNA reads as TGTGCCAGCAGCGTAGAGGCCGGGGGCACTGAAGCTTTCTTT.